These T cell receptor beta chains were read from a single sample in a study of tumor-infiltrating lymphocytes in primary liver carcinoma. From the multiplex PCR reads, TCRdb called clonotypes with MiXCR, one entry per CDR3 protein. The table has approximately 120,000 distinct CDR3 sequences, approximately 64% seen once. What was sequenced was liver tumor tissue from sampling region 3. The source of these receptors is an older woman with primary liver carcinoma and hepatitis B virus infection. Both conserved end residues are part of each CDR3. A D gene is named only where the DNA matches it firmly. Clone size is stated in some rows and not others, as once, few, many or a class when expanded.

length	size	J	V	D	DNA	CDR3
14	once	TRBJ2-3	TRBV11-1	TRBD2	TGTGTCAGCGGCATAAGGCAACGTGCGGGAGAGTCTCACTTT	CVSGIRQRAGESHF
15	few	TRBJ1-5	TRBV24-1	TRBD1	TGTGCCACCAGTGATAGCGGACAGGGAAATCAGCCCCAGCATTTT	CATSDSGQGNQPQHF
16	-	TRBJ2-7	TRBV30	-	TGTGCCTGGAGTGTACGTTTGGGGATAGGCTCCTACGAGCAGTACTTC	CAWSVRLGIGSYEQYF
14	many	TRBJ1-1	TRBV12-3/TRBV12-4	TRBD1	TGTGCCAGCATGTCCAGACAGGGAGGCACTGAAGCTTTCTTT	CASMSRQGGTEAFF
15	once	TRBJ1-5	TRBV6-5	-	TGTGCCAGCAGTCGTGTGGGGGTAAGCAATCAGCCCCAGCAGTTT	CASSRVGVSNQPQQF
17	many	TRBJ2-3	TRBV24-1	TRBD1	TGTGCCACCAGTGATTTCCACAGGGGGGATAGCACAGATACGCAGTATTTT	CATSDFHRGDSTDTQYF
12	few	TRBJ1-1	TRBV24-1	-	TGTGCCACCGTGGGGTCCACCTGGGAAGCTTTCTTT	CATVGSTWEAFF
13	-	TRBJ2-7	TRBV2	TRBD2	TGTGCCAGTACCGGGACTAGCCAATCCGAGCAGTACTTC	CASTGTSQSEQYF
15	-	TRBJ2-7	TRBV11-2	-	TGTGCCACAAAGGGGAGAGGTTCGCCTGCCTACGAGCAGTACTTC	CATKGRGSPAYEQYF
15	-	TRBJ2-1	TRBV18	TRBD2	TGTGCCAGCTCGTCCCAAGCGGGAGCCGACAATGAGCAGTTCTTC	CASSSQAGADNEQFF
14	many	TRBJ2-3	TRBV5-1	-	TGCGCCAGCAGCTTTTGGGGGCCTAAAGATACGCAGTATTTT	CASSFWGPKDTQYF
15	-	TRBJ2-6	TRBV11-3	-	TGTGCCAGTAGCCGGTCAGGGTCTGGGGTCAACGTCCTGACTTTC	CASSRSGSGVNVLTF
14	many	TRBJ2-3	TRBV6-4	-	TGTGCCAGCAGTGAACGGGAGTTGTCAGATACGCAGTATTTT	CASSERELSDTQYF
17	-	TRBJ1-2	TRBV11-2	-	TGTGTCGGCAGCTTAGGCCCCGGACAGAGTATTAACTATAGCTACACCTTC	CVGSLGPGQSINYSYTF
12	-	TRBJ2-7	TRBV29-1	-	TGCAGAGTTGGAAAAGGTCTGGGGGGGCAGTACTTC	CRVGKGLGGQYF
15	many	TRBJ1-4	TRBV28	-	TGTGCCAGCAGTTTTAGGGGGAGGAATAATGAAAAACTGTTTTTT	CASSFRGRNNEKLFF
14	-	TRBJ2-7	TRBV5-4	-	TGTGCCAGCAGCCGGCCGGGGAGTATCTACGAGCAGTACTTC	CASSRPGSIYEQYF
13	medium-sized	TRBJ1-2	TRBV29-1	-	TGCAGCGCAGGACCGGGAAATAACTATGGCTACACCTTC	CSAGPGNNYGYTF
12	-	TRBJ2-7	TRBV29-1	-	TGCAGCGTTACCTCGAGCTCCTACGGGCAGTACTTC	CSVTSSSYGQYF
15	-	TRBJ2-2	TRBV5-8	-	TGTGCCAACAGTTTGAGGGGACACAACACCGGGGAGCTGTTTTTT	CANSLRGHNTGELFF
15	-	TRBJ1-1	TRBV12-3/TRBV12-4	-	TGTGTCAGCAGTCCTTGGACAGCGCCCAACACTGAAGCTTTCTTT	CVSSPWTAPNTEAFF
10	many	TRBJ2-3	TRBV30	-	TGTGCCTGGTCGGGCAATGCGCAGTATTTT	CAWSGNAQYF
15	few	TRBJ2-3	TRBV29-1	TRBD2	TGCAGCGGGGTACTAGCGGGAGGGGGCACAGATACGCAGTATTTT	CSGVLAGGGTDTQYF
19	many	TRBJ2-1	TRBV7-8	TRBD2	TGTGCCAGCAGCTCGTTTAGGGGGACTAGCGGGGGCTACTACAATGAGCAGTTCTTC	CASSSFRGTSGGYYNEQFF
13	-	TRBJ2-7	TRBV11-2	-	TGTGCCAGCAGCTCTGACAGAGGCTACGAGCACTACTTC	CASSSDRGYEHYF
16	once	TRBJ2-2	TRBV6-6	-	TGTGCCAGTAGTTACTCTAAGACAAGGCCGACCGGGGAGCTGTTTTTT	CASSYSKTRPTGELFF
17	-	TRBJ2-3	TRBV28	-	TGTGCCAGCACTGTCGCAAGGAGGTCCTCGCAGAGTGGTACGCAGTATTTT	CASTVARRSSQSGTQYF
15	-	TRBJ2-3	TRBV28	-	TGTGCCAGCAGCGAACGGACAGACGGAGCAGATACGCAGTATTTT	CASSERTDGADTQYF
14	-	TRBJ2-1	TRBV20-1	TRBD2	TGCAGTGCACCTCTAGCGGGAGCCTACAATGAGCAGTTCTTC	CSAPLAGAYNEQFF
12	-	TRBJ2-1	TRBV5-4	-	TGTGCCATCAGCTTGTCAGGAAATGAGCAGTTCTTC	CAISLSGNEQFF
20	once	TRBJ2-7	TRBV11-2	TRBD2	TGTGCCAGCAGCGCCATTTCCCGACTAGCGGAAGGGCAGAAACCCTACGAGCGGTATTTC	CASSAISRLAEGQKPYERYF
12	few	TRBJ2-4	TRBV12-3/TRBV12-4	TRBD1	TGTGCCAGCAATCTAAGCCGGACAGGGGTATACTTC	CASNLSRTGVYF
14	-	TRBJ1-5	TRBV4-1	-	TGCGCCAGCAGCCAGGGCGGGGCCACTCAGCCCCAGCATTTT	CASSQGGATQPQHF
15	many	TRBJ2-3	TRBV28	-	TGTGCCAGCAGTTTTGGGGGGCGCCTAATAGATACGCAGTATTTT	CASSFGGRLIDTQYF
15	many	TRBJ1-1	TRBV6-2/TRBV6-3	TRBD1	TGTGCCAGCAGTTCGTTAAGACAGGGTTCTTCTGAAGCTTTCTTT	CASSSLRQGSSEAFF
13	many	TRBJ2-3	TRBV12-3/TRBV12-4	-	TGTGCCAGCAGTTTAGCGCGCCCAGATACGCAGTATTTT	CASSLARPDTQYF
14	-	TRBJ1-1	TRBV28	-	TGTGTCAGCCGACAGCCACCGATGAACACTGAAGCTTTCTTT	CVSRQPPMNTEAFF
14	many	TRBJ1-1	TRBV11-2	-	TGTGCCAGCAGCTTTGAGCAGGGGAGGGCTGAAGCTTTCTTT	CASSFEQGRAEAFF
14	many	TRBJ2-7	TRBV28	TRBD1	TGTGCCAGCACCAGAAGACAGGGGAGTTACGAGCAGTACTTC	CASTRRQGSYEQYF
14	-	TRBJ2-3	TRBV11-2	-	TGTGCCAGCAGCTTAGTCGGGAACACTGATACGCAGTATTTT	CASSLVGNTDTQYF
14	many	TRBJ1-5	TRBV6-1	-	TGTGCCAGCAGTTCGACCTTAGCCAATCAGCCCCAGCATTTT	CASSSTLANQPQHF
15	-	TRBJ2-1	TRBV7-9	-	TGTGCCAGTAGTCCGACTATGTACCCCTACATTGAGCACTTCTTC	CASSPTMYPYIEHFF
12	-	TRBJ2-5	TRBV10-3	-	TGTGCCATCAGTCAGATCCAAGAGACCCAGTACTTC	CAISQIQETQYF
14	few	TRBJ1-2	TRBV30	-	TGTGCCGGGAGTGATGTCCGCCACGCTAAAGGCTACACCTTC	CAGSDVRHAKGYTF
16	-	TRBJ2-3	TRBV5-8	-	TGTGCCAGCAGCTTTAGGCTCGGTGGGGGCTCAGATACGCAGTATTTT	CASSFRLGGGSDTQYF
13	once	TRBJ2-1	TRBV11-3	-	TGTGCTAGCAGTGCCGGGTACTACAATGAGCAGTTCTTC	CASSAGYYNEQFF
13	-	TRBJ2-5	TRBV19	-	TGTGCCAGTAGTTCGGACGCACGTGGGACCCAGTACTTC	CASSSDARGTQYF